This TCR beta chain was identified in a study of T cell responses to AZD1222 COVID-19 vaccine. Findings of the study overall: At 160-218 and 743-854, vaccine-associated CD4 TCRs were dominant, and they spanned spike.

This CDR3 spans 17 amino acids. V shed 0 bases, J shed 2 bases, and the junction held 6 bases outside the gene matches. CDR1 is SNHLY, CDR2 FYNNEI, per germline. Some clones are missing from TCRdb's copy, which holds only in-frame ones; the method was immunoSEQ multiplex PCR. The sample includes around 120,000 clones, roughly 93% of them seen just once. Regarding this clone: Its antigen remains unknown.

This TCR was sampled from an adult in good health. Source: peripheral blood, taken on day 0 of AZD1222 vaccination. The gene calls are TRBV2 and TRBJ2-1; 8 positions match TRBD1. CDR3 nucleotide sequence: TGTGCCAGCAGTGAAGCGAGGGCCAGGGGGCCCTACAATGAGCAGTTCTTC. Protein sequence: CASSEARARGPYNEQFF.